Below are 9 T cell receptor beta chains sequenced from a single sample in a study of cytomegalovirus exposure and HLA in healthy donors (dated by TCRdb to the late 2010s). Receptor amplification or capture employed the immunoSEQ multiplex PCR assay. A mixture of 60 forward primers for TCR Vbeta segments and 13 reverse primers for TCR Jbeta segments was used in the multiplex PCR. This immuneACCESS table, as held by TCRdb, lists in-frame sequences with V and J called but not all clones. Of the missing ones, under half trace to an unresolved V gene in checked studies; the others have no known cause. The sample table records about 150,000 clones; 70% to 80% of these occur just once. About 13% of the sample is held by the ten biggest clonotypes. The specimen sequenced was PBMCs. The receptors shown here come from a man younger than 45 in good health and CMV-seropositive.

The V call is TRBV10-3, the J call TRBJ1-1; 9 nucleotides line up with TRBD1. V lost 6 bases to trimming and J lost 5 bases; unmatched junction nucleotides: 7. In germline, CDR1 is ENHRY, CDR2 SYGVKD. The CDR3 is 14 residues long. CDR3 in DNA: TGTGCCATCAGAGGACAGGGGATGGGAACTGAAGCTTTCTTT. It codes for CAIRGQGMGTEAFF.

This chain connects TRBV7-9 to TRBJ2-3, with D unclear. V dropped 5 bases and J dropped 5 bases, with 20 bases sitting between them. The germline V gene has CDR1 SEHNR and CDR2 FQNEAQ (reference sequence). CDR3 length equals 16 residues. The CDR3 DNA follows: TGTGCCAGCAGCCTACTCGATGTCGGCGGCGGAGATACGCAGTATTTT. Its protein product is CASSLLDVGGGDTQYF.

The CDR3, as DNA: TGTGCCAGCAGCTCCGACGGGGGGGCTAGCGGGAGTTCATTCGAGTACTTC. It codes for CASSSDGGASGSSFEYF. The chain combines TRBV11-2 with TRBJ2-7; TRBD2 agrees at 10 bases. Germline lookup yields CDR1 SGHAT and CDR2 FQNNGV. CDR3 length: 17 residues. V trimming: 4 bases; J trimming: 11 bases; junction bases outside the gene matches: 20.

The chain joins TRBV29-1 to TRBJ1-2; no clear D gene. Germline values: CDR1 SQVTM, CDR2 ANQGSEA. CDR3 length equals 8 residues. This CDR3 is CIADGYTF. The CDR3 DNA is TGCATCGCGGATGGCTACACCTTC.

CDR3 nucleotide sequence: TGTGCCAGTAGACAGAGCTCTGGGGCCAACGTCCTGACTTTC. This encodes CASRQSSGANVLTF. The chain joins TRBV19 to TRBJ2-6, with D hard to call. The germline CDR1 and CDR2 sequences are LNHDA and SQIVND (reference sequence). Between the trimmed V and J ends, which lost 6 bases and 0 bases, there was a span of 6 bases. The CDR3 has 14 residues.

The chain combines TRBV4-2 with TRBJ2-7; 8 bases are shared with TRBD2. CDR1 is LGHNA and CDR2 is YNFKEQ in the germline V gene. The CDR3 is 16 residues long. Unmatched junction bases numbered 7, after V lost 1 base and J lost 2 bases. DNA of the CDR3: TGTGCCAGCAGCCAAGGGCGGGGGGCGGAAACCTACGAGCAGTACTTC. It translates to CASSQGRGAETYEQYF.

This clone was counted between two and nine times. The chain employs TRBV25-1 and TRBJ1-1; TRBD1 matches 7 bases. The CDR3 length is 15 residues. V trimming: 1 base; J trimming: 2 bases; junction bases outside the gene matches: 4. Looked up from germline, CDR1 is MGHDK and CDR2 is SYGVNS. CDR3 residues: CASSEFGTANTEAFF. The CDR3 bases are TGTGCCAGCAGTGAATTCGGGACAGCTAACACTGAAGCTTTCTTT.

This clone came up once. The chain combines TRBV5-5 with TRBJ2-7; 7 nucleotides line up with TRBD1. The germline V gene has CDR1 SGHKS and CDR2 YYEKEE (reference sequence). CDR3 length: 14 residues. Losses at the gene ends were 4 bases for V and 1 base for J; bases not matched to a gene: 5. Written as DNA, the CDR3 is TGTGCCAGCAGCCATCCGACAGGGTCCTACGAGCAGTACTTC. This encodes CASSHPTGSYEQYF.

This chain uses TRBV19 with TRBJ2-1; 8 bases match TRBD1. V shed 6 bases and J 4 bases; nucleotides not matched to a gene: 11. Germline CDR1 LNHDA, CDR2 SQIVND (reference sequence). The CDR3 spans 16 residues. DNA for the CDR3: TGTGCCAGTAGCGTCGGACAGGGAAAGTATTACAATGAGCAGTTCTTC. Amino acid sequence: CASSVGQGKYYNEQFF.